This TCR beta chain comes out of a study of immune characterization of retroperitoneal liposarcoma. One entry per CDR3 protein results from TCRdb running MiXCR on the PCR reads. The top ten clones hold about 10% of a sample with under 11,000 distinct CDR3 sequences, about 50% of them seen once. V dropped 3 bases and J dropped 1; count of bases not matched to a gene: 2. This CDR3 is built from 14 residues. Sequenced: tumor tissue. This chain connects TRBV12-3 or TRBV12-4 to TRBJ2-5; TRBD1 agrees at 7 bases. The source is a female donor with retroperitoneal liposarcoma. CDR3 loop: CASSLGTVQETQYF. The CDR3 DNA sequence: TGTGCCAGCAGTTTGGGGACAGTCCAAGAGACCCAGTACTTC.